What follows is one T cell receptor (beta chain) and its context. Its antigen is not identified. Primed by a sample-barcoded 5' primer and a J-beta primer mix, a second PCR proceeded for 7 to 11 cycles. The study obtained at least 3 million CDR3-containing paired-end reads from every sample. Via MiXCR, TCRdb re-called the 5' RACE reads, giving one row per CDR3 protein. Among around 990,000 distinct CDR3 sequences listed, 30% to 40% were seen once. The source of the sample is a study of blood T cells in healthy people across ages. Findings of the study overall: Fewer expanded clones and more diversity marked long-lived versus aged donors.

The sequence was obtained from a man aged 18-30 years in good health. The material sequenced was blood.

The CDR3 loop reads CASSYSKREGNQPQHF. CDR3 nucleotides: TGTGCCAGCAGTTACTCGAAAAGGGAGGGCAATCAGCCCCAGCATTTT. The chain is built from TRBV6-5 and TRBJ1-5, with no clear D. The CDR3 contains 16 residues. Germline CDR1 is MNHEY and CDR2 is SVGAGI. Deletions cut 0 bases from V and 2 bases from J, with 11 bases between.